This T cell receptor beta chain came from a study of CD8 T cells in Susac syndrome. The authors reverse transcribed roughly 0.5 to 1 ug RNA with random hexamers. One entry per CDR3 protein results from TCRdb running MiXCR on the immunoSEQ multiplex PCR reads. The sample carries about 210,000 distinct CDR3 sequences, 95% recorded once. Per the germline V gene, CDR1 is DFQATT and CDR2 is SNEGSKA (reference sequence). Trimming stripped 5 bases from V and 5 bases from J, with 13 bases between. The CDR3 totals 13 residues. Stable or active relapsing-remitting multiple sclerosis, untreated and meeting revised McDonald criteria, defined the controls. The CD8+ and CD4+ T cells were negatively isolated, with the TEMRA cells enriched by FACS.

This TCR came from a human donor with multiple sclerosis. This sequence joins TRBV20-1 and TRBJ1-5, with TRBD1 as a possible D gene (5 bases). Sequenced material: CD4+ T cells from PBMCs. CDR3 sequence (DNA): TGCAGTGCTGGCAGGGAATGGGATCAGCCCCAGCATTTT. It encodes CSAGREWDQPQHF.